This paragraph reports one TCR beta chain. This specimen belongs to a study of technical replicates of blood from a few donors. The CDR3 loop spans 13 amino acids. In germline, CDR1 is SQVTM, CDR2 ANQGSEA. V shed 6 bases and J 3 bases; nucleotides not matched to a gene: 5. Libraries were prepared by immunoSEQ multiplex PCR; TCRdb keeps only in-frame clonotypes and omits some of them. The sample has tens of thousands of clones; about 94% are singletons. This chain connects TRBV29-1 to TRBJ1-5, with 7 bases identical to TRBD1. Sequences were obtained from T cells isolated from PBMCs. The TCR comes from a human donor in good health. CDR3 nucleotides: TGCAGCGTCCGCAGGGGGGACAATCAGCCCCAGCATTTT. Protein: CSVRRGDNQPQHF.